The rows below give T cell receptor beta chains drawn from one sample of a study of CD8+ T cells in alopecia areata. Sequenced by immunoSEQ multiplex PCR; TCRdb stores in-frame clones only, minus some. This table holds 200,000 or so clones, more than 45% found once. The sample was CD4+ T cells sorted from blood, taken at week 24, from a patient treated with tofacitinib. The receptors stem from a human donor with alopecia areata. CDR3s include the opening cysteine and the closing phenylalanine or tryptophan. The D gene is left open where the match is weak. Where a row states a size, it is once, few, many or the class of an expanded clone; other rows omit it.

D | J | size | V | DNA | CDR3
. | TRBJ1-2 | . | TRBV21-1 | TGTGCCAGCAGCAAAGCCTCAGGGGAGTATGGCTACACCTTC | CASSKASGEYGYTF
. | TRBJ2-1 | . | TRBV30 | TGTGCCTGGACCCGATCCCGGGACCTCCGCACCTACAATGAGCAGTTCTTC | CAWTRSRDLRTYNEQFF
TRBD1 | TRBJ1-2 | . | TRBV2 | TGTGCCAGCAGTGTTTCCGGGACAGGGGACGGCTACACCTTC | CASSVSGTGDGYTF
TRBD1 | TRBJ1-2 | . | TRBV2 | TGTGCCAGCGATTATACCGGGACAGGGGATGGCTACACCTTC | CASDYTGTGDGYTF
. | TRBJ1-1 | . | TRBV28 | TGTGCCAGCAGTTTTGAGTACACTGAAGCTTTCTTT | CASSFEYTEAFF
TRBD1 | TRBJ2-1 | few | TRBV7-9 | TGTGCCAGCAGCTTAGATGGGACAGGTCTTAATGAGCAGTTCTTC | CASSLDGTGLNEQFF
. | TRBJ2-3 | . | TRBV4-1 | TGCGCCAGCAGCCAAGAACCCAGCACAGATACGCAGTATTTT | CASSQEPSTDTQYF
. | TRBJ1-5 | . | TRBV11-2 | TGTGCCAGCAGCTTAGGGCTCTCAAATCAGCCCCAGCATTTT | CASSLGLSNQPQHF
TRBD2 | TRBJ2-7 | . | TRBV19 | TGTGCCAGTAGTGCCGGACTAGACTACGAGCAGTACTTC | CASSAGLDYEQYF
. | TRBJ2-1 | . | TRBV25-1 | TGTGCCAGCAGTCGACTAAGCTCCTACAATGAGCAGTTCTTC | CASSRLSSYNEQFF
. | TRBJ1-1 | . | TRBV7-9 | TGTGCCAGCAGCTTCGGGCTCGATACCACTGAAGCTTTCTTT | CASSFGLDTTEAFF
. | TRBJ1-1 | once | TRBV30 | TGTGCCTGGAGTGGGGGCCGGATTGAAGCTTTCTTT | CAWSGGRIEAFF
TRBD2 | TRBJ2-5 | . | TRBV5-1 | TGCGCCAGCAGCCTTTCTGTGCTAGCGGGAAAACAAGAGACCCAGTACTTC | CASSLSVLAGKQETQYF
. | TRBJ1-3 | . | TRBV4-3 | TGCGCCAGCAGCCAAGATATCGGAAACACCATATATTTT | CASSQDIGNTIYF
TRBD1 | TRBJ2-7 | few | TRBV6-6 | TGTGCCAGCAGCTCCGGGACAGGGGTATCCTACGAGCAGTACTTC | CASSSGTGVSYEQYF
TRBD1 | TRBJ1-2 | . | TRBV29-1 | TGCAGCGTTGTCCAGGGGGACTATGGCTACACCTTC | CSVVQGDYGYTF
TRBD1 | TRBJ2-4 | few | TRBV5-1 | TGCGCCAGCAGCCCCCGGGACAGGGGTGAAAACATTCAGTACTTC | CASSPRDRGENIQYF
. | TRBJ2-7 | . | TRBV9 | TGTGCCAGCAGCGGGTCAGGGGGGCCCTCCTACGAGCAGTACTTC | CASSGSGGPSYEQYF
. | TRBJ2-3 | . | TRBV7-2 | TGTGCCAGCACCTTCACCGGACCAGATACGCAGTATTTT | CASTFTGPDTQYF
. | TRBJ2-7 | few | TRBV5-1 | TGCGCCAGCAGCTTGCGACAGAATCCTAGCTCCTACGAGCAGTACTTC | CASSLRQNPSSYEQYF
. | TRBJ2-1 | . | TRBV5-1 | TGCGCCAGTCGGGACAATTACAATGAGCAGTTCTTC | CASRDNYNEQFF
. | TRBJ2-6 | medium-sized | TRBV7-2 | TGTGCCAGCAGCTTATTGGCGGCGGTCGCCTCTGGGGCCAACGTCCTGACTTTC | CASSLLAAVASGANVLTF
. | TRBJ1-2 | . | TRBV5-1 | TGCGCCAGCAGCTTGGCCGGTCCCTATGGCTACACCTTC | CASSLAGPYGYTF
. | TRBJ2-5 | . | TRBV28 | TGTGCCAGCAGTTTCGGGACGCAGACAGTTACCTACCAAGAGACCCAGTACTTC | CASSFGTQTVTYQETQYF
TRBD2 | TRBJ2-1 | . | TRBV19 | TGTGCCAGCGCGGCGGCAGGACTAGACTACAATGAGCAGTTCTTC | CASAAAGLDYNEQFF
TRBD1 | TRBJ1-5 | few | TRBV6-1 | TGTGCCAGCAGTGAATGGGGACAGGGGAATCAGCCCCAGCATTTT | CASSEWGQGNQPQHF
. | TRBJ2-5 | . | TRBV29-1 | TGCAGCGTTAAACCGGGGGAGTCGACCCAGTACTTC | CSVKPGESTQYF
. | TRBJ2-3 | . | TRBV4-3 | TGCGCCAGCAGCCAAGGGCGATCTAGCACAGATACGCAGTATTTT | CASSQGRSSTDTQYF
TRBD1 | TRBJ2-5 | . | TRBV5-6 | TGTGCCAGCAGCTTGTCCGGGACAGGGGCAGAGACCCAGTACTTC | CASSLSGTGAETQYF
. | TRBJ1-3 | . | TRBV5-1 | TGCGCCAGCAGCTTGGCAAGCTCTGGAAACACCATATATTTT | CASSLASSGNTIYF
. | TRBJ2-3 | . | TRBV5-4 | TGTGCCAGCAGCTCGGTTATCAGCGGGAGCACAGATACGCAGTATTTT | CASSSVISGSTDTQYF
TRBD2 | TRBJ2-7 | few | TRBV14 | TGTGCCAGCAGCCAAGGTATTAGGGGAGGGTCCTACGAGCAGTACTTC | CASSQGIRGGSYEQYF
. | TRBJ2-1 | . | TRBV28 | TGTGCCAGTGCTCCGGCTAGCTCCTACAATGAGCAGTTCTTC | CASAPASSYNEQFF
. | TRBJ1-1 | . | TRBV5-1 | TGCGCCAGCAGCGGAACACAGGTGAACACTGAAGCTTTCTTT | CASSGTQVNTEAFF
. | TRBJ2-5 | few | TRBV5-1 | TGCGCCAGCAGCTTGGAGGCGGGGAAGGAGACCCAGTACTTC | CASSLEAGKETQYF
. | TRBJ2-7 | . | TRBV30 | TGTGCCTGGAGTACGAAGGCGGGATACCACGAGCAGTACTTC | CAWSTKAGYHEQYF
. | TRBJ2-5 | few | TRBV7-9 | TGTGCCAGCAGCTTACGGGAGCTTGAATGGACCCAGTACTTC | CASSLRELEWTQYF
. | TRBJ1-2 | . | TRBV10-3 | TGTGCCACCACTCAGGGTGGAGGCTACACCTTC | CATTQGGGYTF
. | TRBJ2-2 | . | TRBV30 | TGTGCCTGGACAATGACTACGAACACCGGGGAGCTGTTTTTT | CAWTMTTNTGELFF
. | TRBJ1-4 | . | TRBV5-1 | TGCGCCAGCAGCTTGGCCGGGGGAGCGGCTAATGAAAAACTGTTTTTT | CASSLAGGAANEKLFF
. | TRBJ1-2 | . | TRBV2 | TGTGCCAGCAGTAAGATTAATTATGGCTACACCTTC | CASSKINYGYTF
. | TRBJ2-7 | . | TRBV27 | TGTGCCAGCAGTGGACCAGGAAGGGAGCAGTACTTC | CASSGPGREQYF
TRBD2 | TRBJ2-5 | . | TRBV30 | TGTGCCTGGGATACCGGGACTAGCGGAGGGGGGACCCAGTACTTC | CAWDTGTSGGGTQYF
TRBD2 | TRBJ2-1 | . | TRBV30 | TGTGCCTGGAGTGTGGGTAGCGGGAGGGTCAATGAGCAGTTCTTC | CAWSVGSGRVNEQFF
. | TRBJ2-7 | . | TRBV4-1 | TGCGCCAGCAGCCACCCGACTAGGAGCCGCGAGCAGTACTTC | CASSHPTRSREQYF
TRBD1 | TRBJ2-7 | few | TRBV10-3 | TGTGCCATCAGTGAGTCCCCGGACAGGTCCTACGAGCAGTACTTC | CAISESPDRSYEQYF
. | TRBJ1-1 | once | TRBV30 | TGTGCCTGGAGTAGGGAGGATGGCACTGAAGCTTTCTTT | CAWSREDGTEAFF
. | TRBJ2-3 | few | TRBV7-2 | TGTGCCAGCAGCTTAAGGGGGGATAGCGGGAGCACAGATACGCAGTATTTT | CASSLRGDSGSTDTQYF
. | TRBJ2-3 | few | TRBV4-1 | TGCGCCAGCAGCCGATATAGCACAGATACGCAGTATTTT | CASSRYSTDTQYF
. | TRBJ2-7 | . | TRBV13 | TGTGCCAGCAGCGCGCCTACCTGGATGGACAACTCCTACGAGCAGTACTTC | CASSAPTWMDNSYEQYF
. | TRBJ2-6 | . | TRBV5-1 | TGCGCCAGCAGCTTGGCTGACGGAGGCTCTGGGGCCAACGTCCTGACTTTC | CASSLADGGSGANVLTF
. | TRBJ1-5 | . | TRBV15 | TGTGCCACCAGCAGATCCACGGACAGCCAGTATAGCAATCAGCCCCAGCATTTT | CATSRSTDSQYSNQPQHF
. | TRBJ2-2 | . | TRBV10-3 | TGTGCCATCAGACCCGGCCGGGACTCCCTCACCGGGGAGCTGTTTTTT | CAIRPGRDSLTGELFF
. | TRBJ2-7 | . | TRBV30 | TGTGCCTGGAGGGGGGGAGGTAGCTCCTACGAGCAGTACTTC | CAWRGGGSSYEQYF
. | TRBJ2-3 | . | TRBV2 | TGTGCCAGCAGTGAAGTTCTTCTAGACGTCCCAGATACGCAGTATTTT | CASSEVLLDVPDTQYF
. | TRBJ2-6 | . | TRBV9 | TGTGCCAGCAGCCCACAGGGTTCTGGGGCCAACGTCCTGACTTTC | CASSPQGSGANVLTF
. | TRBJ1-2 | . | TRBV7-9 | TGTGCCAGCAGCTTAGCCCCTGGACAGAACTATGGCTACACCTTC | CASSLAPGQNYGYTF